This TCR beta chain was obtained from a study of CD8 T cells in Susac syndrome. Random hexamers were used to reverse transcribe the RNA input (0.5 to 1 ug). TCRdb recomputed calls from the immunoSEQ multiplex PCR reads with MiXCR, one row per CDR3 protein. The sample shows around 300,000 distinct CDR3 sequences, 85% of them seen only once. With V trimmed by 5 bases and J by 10 bases, 16 bases remained unmatched. This CDR3 has 15 residues. Germline CDR1 reads LNHNV; CDR2 reads YYDKDF (reference sequence). The TCR was taken from a human donor with multiple sclerosis. The specimen was CD8+ T cells from PBMCs. The rearrangement uses TRBV15 and TRBJ1-1; 7 bases fit TRBD1. CDR3 sequence (DNA): TGTGCCACCAGCCCCGGGGGGCAGGGGGGACGCCGAGCTTTCTTT. Translation gives CATSPGGQGGRRAFF.